This T cell receptor beta chain is from a study of T cell changes during pregnancy in multiple sclerosis. The protocol was immunoSEQ multiplex PCR, while the TCRdb copy is restricted to in-frame clones and leaves out a portion. The profile shows 60,000 to 70,000 clones, around 92% of them singletons. Germline CDR1 MNHEY, CDR2 SMNVEV (reference sequence). The CDR3 is made up of 16 amino acids. Trimming took off 0 bases at V and 2 bases at J, with 14 bases between the two ends. The chain employs TRBV27 and TRBJ2-7; D is possibly TRBD2 (6 bases). The source of this sequence is a female donor in good health, enrolled as a control in a pregnancy study. This specimen was peripheral blood, taken after pregnancy. CDR3: CASSLSGPSATYEQYF. CDR3 bases: TGTGCCAGCAGTTTATCTGGGCCTAGCGCCACCTACGAGCAGTACTTC.